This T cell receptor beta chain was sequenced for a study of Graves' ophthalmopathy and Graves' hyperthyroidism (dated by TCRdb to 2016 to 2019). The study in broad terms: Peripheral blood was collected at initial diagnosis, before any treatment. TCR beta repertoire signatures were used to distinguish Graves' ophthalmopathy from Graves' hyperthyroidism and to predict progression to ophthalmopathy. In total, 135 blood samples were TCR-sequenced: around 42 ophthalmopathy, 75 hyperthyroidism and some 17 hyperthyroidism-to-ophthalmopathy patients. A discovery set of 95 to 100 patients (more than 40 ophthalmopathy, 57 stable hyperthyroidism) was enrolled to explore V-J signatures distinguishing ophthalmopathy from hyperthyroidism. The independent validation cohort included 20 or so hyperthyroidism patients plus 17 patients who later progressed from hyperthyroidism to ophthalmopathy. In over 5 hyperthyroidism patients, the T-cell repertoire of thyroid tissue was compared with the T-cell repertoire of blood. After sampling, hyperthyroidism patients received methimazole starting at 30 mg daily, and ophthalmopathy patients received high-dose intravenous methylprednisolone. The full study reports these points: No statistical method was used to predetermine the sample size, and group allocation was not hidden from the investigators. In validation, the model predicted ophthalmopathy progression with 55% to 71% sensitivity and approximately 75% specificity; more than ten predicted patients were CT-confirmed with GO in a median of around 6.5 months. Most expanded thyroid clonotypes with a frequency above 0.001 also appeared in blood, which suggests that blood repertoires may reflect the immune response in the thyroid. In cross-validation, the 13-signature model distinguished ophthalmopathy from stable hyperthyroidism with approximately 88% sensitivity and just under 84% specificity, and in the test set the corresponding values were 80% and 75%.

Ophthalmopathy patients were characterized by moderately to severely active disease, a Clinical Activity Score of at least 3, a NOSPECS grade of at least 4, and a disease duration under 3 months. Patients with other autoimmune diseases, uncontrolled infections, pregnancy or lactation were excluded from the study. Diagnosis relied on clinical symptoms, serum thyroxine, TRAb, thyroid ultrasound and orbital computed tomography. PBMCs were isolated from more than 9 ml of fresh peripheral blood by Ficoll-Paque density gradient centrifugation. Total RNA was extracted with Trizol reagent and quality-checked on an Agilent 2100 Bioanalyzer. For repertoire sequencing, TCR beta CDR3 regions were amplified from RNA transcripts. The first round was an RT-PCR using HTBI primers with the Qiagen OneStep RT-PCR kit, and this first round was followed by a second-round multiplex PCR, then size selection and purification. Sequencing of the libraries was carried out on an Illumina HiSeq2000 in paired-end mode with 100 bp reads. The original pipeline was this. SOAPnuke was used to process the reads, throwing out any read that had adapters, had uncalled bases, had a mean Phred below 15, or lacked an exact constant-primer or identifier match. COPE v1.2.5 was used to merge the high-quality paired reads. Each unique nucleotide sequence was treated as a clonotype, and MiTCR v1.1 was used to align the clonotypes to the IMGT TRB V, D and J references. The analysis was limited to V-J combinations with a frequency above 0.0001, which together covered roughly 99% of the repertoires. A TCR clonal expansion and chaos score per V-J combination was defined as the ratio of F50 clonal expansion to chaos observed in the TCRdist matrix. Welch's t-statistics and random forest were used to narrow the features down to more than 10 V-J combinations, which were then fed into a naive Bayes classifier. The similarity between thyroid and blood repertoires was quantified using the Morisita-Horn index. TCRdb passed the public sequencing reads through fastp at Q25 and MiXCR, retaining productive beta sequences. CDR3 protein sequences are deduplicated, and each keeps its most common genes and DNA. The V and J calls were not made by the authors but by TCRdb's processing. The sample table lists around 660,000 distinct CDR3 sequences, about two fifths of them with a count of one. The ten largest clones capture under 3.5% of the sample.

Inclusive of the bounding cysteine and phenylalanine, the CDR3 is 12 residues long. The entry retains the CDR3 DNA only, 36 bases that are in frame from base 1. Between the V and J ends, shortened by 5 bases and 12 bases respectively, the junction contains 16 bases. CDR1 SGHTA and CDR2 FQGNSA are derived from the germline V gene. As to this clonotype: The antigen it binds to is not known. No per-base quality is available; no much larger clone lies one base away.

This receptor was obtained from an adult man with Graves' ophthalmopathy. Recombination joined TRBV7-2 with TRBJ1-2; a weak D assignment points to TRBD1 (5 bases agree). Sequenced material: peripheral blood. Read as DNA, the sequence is TGTGCCAGCAGCATGGGACTAGCGGGCAACACCTTC. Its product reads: CASSMGLAGNTF.